These 27 T cell receptor beta chains were all obtained from the same sample, sequenced in a study of identical twins. MiXCR, applied by TCRdb to the 5' RACE reads, yields one record per CDR3 protein. There are some 500,000 distinct CDR3 sequences in the sample; 13% to 15% occur only once, and approximately 0.9% lies in the top ten. This sample also appeared in a second study, on yellow fever vaccine responses in identical twins.

Sequenced material: CD4+ T cells sorted from blood. The origin of the receptors is a woman under 30 in good health.

This clonotype has just a few counts. The chain carries TRBV5-1 and TRBJ2-5, with D unclear. The length of the CDR3 is 14 residues. Trimming removed 0 bases at V and 0 bases at J, with 6 bases between. Germline values: CDR1 SGHRS, CDR2 YFSETQ. CDR3 nucleotide sequence: TGCGCCAGCAGCTTGGTTCCGTACCAAGAGACCCAGTACTTC. As protein: CASSLVPYQETQYF.

In this sample, this clonotype is medium-sized. V gene TRBV2 combines with J gene TRBJ2-1; the match to TRBD2 covers 13 bases. The CDR3 runs 15 residues. With V trimmed by 6 bases and J by 8 bases, 7 bases remained unmatched. Germline CDR1 and CDR2: SNHLY and FYNNEI. CDR3 in DNA: TGTGCCAGCAGGGCTACTAGCGGGGGGGCCCATGAGCAGTTCTTC. This codes for CASRATSGGAHEQFF. The whole variable domain, remainder taken from reference TRBV2 and TRBJ2-1, is EPEVTQTPSHQVTQMGQEVILRCVPISNHLYFYWYRQILGQKVEFLVSFYNNEISEKSEIFDDQFSVERPDGSNFTLKIRSTKLEDSAMYFCASRATSGGAHEQFFGPGTRLTVL.

The chain carries TRBV6-4 and TRBJ2-1, with TRBD2 identical over 10 bases. Trimming removed 5 bases from V and 4 bases from J; junction bases left unmatched: 8. The CDR3 extends over 16 amino acids. Germline CDR1 is MRHNA and CDR2 is SNTAGT. The CDR3 DNA follows: TGTGCCAGCAGTCCCTATCCTAGCGGGGGATACAATGAGCAGTTCTTC. Translated: CASSPYPSGGYNEQFF.

This clonotype was found a few times. This chain connects TRBV6-1 to TRBJ1-1; TRBD1 matches at 7 bases. CDR1 is MNHNS and CDR2 is SASEGT in the germline V gene. The CDR3 consists of 15 residues. V lost 6 bases to trimming and J lost 3 bases; unmatched junction nucleotides: 10. CDR3 nucleotides: TGTGCCAGCAGGAACAGGGGCGCAAGTTACACTGAAGCTTTCTTT. Translated: CASRNRGASYTEAFF.

There are a few counts of this clonotype. The rearrangement uses TRBV14 and TRBJ2-7; perhaps TRBD1 as D (6 bases). This CDR3 is 18 amino acids long. With 5 bases removed from V and 0 bases from J, the gap between germline ends came to 23 bases. Germline loops: CDR1 SGHDN, CDR2 FVKESK. CDR3 sequence (DNA): TGTGCCAGCAGCAAAACTACCGGGACACCGCGCAGCTCCTACGAGCAGTACTTC. It encodes CASSKTTGTPRSSYEQYF.

This clonotype has a handful of counts. The rearrangement joins TRBV7-9 to TRBJ2-7, with D maybe TRBD2 (6 bases). V gave up 0 bases and J gave up 6 bases, with 6 bases separating them. This CDR3 has 12 amino acids. Germline V gene data show CDR1 as SEHNR and CDR2 as FQNEAQ (reference sequence). DNA of the CDR3: TGTGCCAGCAGCTTAGCTAGCGGCGAGCAGTACTTC. It translates to CASSLASGEQYF.

This clonotype has more than one count but fewer than ten. This chain links TRBV2 with TRBJ2-7; D gene ambiguous. This CDR3 comprises 14 residues. Deletions cut 5 bases from V and 2 bases from J, with 13 bases between. The germline V gene has CDR1 SNHLY and CDR2 FYNNEI. The CDR3 DNA reads TGTGCCAGCAGTTGGTCACAAACCCCCTACGAGCAGTACTTC. Translated, it gives CASSWSQTPYEQYF. Supplemented by reference TRBV2 and TRBJ2-7, the full variable domain reads EPEVTQTPSHQVTQMGQEVILRCVPISNHLYFYWYRQILGQKVEFLVSFYNNEISEKSEIFDDQFSVERPDGSNFTLKIRSTKLEDSAMYFCASSWSQTPYEQYFGPGTRLTVT.

This clonotype was counted ten times or more. This chain links TRBV10-3 with TRBJ1-5, with D maybe TRBD1 (5 bases). Germline V gene sequence: CDR1 ENHRY, CDR2 SYGVKD. Trimming took off 0 bases at V and 1 base at J, with 7 bases between the two ends. CDR3 length: 15 amino acids. CDR3 in amino acids: CAISESRGSNQPQHF. CDR3 DNA: TGTGCCATCAGTGAGTCTCGGGGGAGCAATCAGCCCCAGCATTTT.

This clonotype turned up a few times. The J gene is TRBJ2-4, the V gene TRBV29-1; 7 bases match TRBD2. Trimming took 5 bases from V and 0 from J; bases not matched to a gene: 4. This CDR3 contains 14 residues. Germline V gene sequence: CDR1 SQVTM, CDR2 ANQGSEA. The CDR3 nucleotides are TGCAGCGTTTCGGGGGAGGGAGCCAAAAACATTCAGTACTTC. It encodes CSVSGEGAKNIQYF.

This clonotype was observed once. The chain joins TRBV5-1 to TRBJ2-7; TRBD1 matches 9 bases. The junction had 6 bases not matched to a gene; V was cut back by 3 bases and J by 5 bases. Germline CDR1 is SGHRS and CDR2 is YFSETQ. CDR3 length: 14 amino acids. The CDR3 protein is CASSWTGVGDEQYF. CDR3 in DNA: TGCGCCAGCAGCTGGACAGGGGTCGGCGACGAGCAGTACTTC.

This clonotype turned up a few times. The rearrangement links TRBV28 to TRBJ2-1, with 7 positions matching TRBD2. The V segment lost 5 bases and the J segment 9 bases; nucleotides outside the gene matches: 4. Germline V gene lookup returns CDR1 MDHEN and CDR2 SYDVKM. The CDR3 runs 12 residues. The DNA of the CDR3 is TGTGCCAGCAGTACCAGCGGGATTGAGCAGTTCTTC. Amino acid sequence: CASSTSGIEQFF. The entire variable domain, with the rest obtained from reference TRBV28 and TRBJ2-1, is as follows: DVKVTQSSRYLVKRTGEKVFLECVQDMDHENMFWYRQDPGLGLRLIYFSYDVKMKEKGDIPEGYSVSREKKERFSLILESASTNQTSMYLCASSTSGIEQFFGPGTRLTVL.

This clonotype has at least ten counts. A junction boundary mismatches the germline segment, possibly from a read error. The chain combines TRBV5-1 with TRBJ2-3; D is unclear. CDR1 is SGHRS, CDR2 YFSETQ, per germline. This CDR3 is 14 amino acids long. The CDR3 DNA reads as TGTGCCAGCAGCTTATCCAGTAGCACAGATACGCAGTATTTT. It is translated as CASSLSSSTDTQYF.

This clonotype was detected a few times. This chain uses TRBV5-1 with TRBJ2-3; tentatively, D is TRBD2 (6 bases). The V end was cut by 0 bases, the J end by 2 bases, with 10 bases between. Germline V gene lookup returns CDR1 SGHRS and CDR2 YFSETQ. This CDR3 has 15 residues. The CDR3 sequence: CASSLGTTDTDTQYF. CDR3 DNA sequence: TGCGCCAGCAGCTTGGGGACTACTGACACAGATACGCAGTATTTT.

V is TRBV3-1 and J is TRBJ2-7, with 10 bases identical to TRBD2. The CDR3 loop spans 14 amino acids. The V segment lost 1 base and the J segment 6 bases; nucleotides outside the gene matches: 3. CDR1 is LGHDT and CDR2 is YNNKEL in the germline V gene (reference sequence). CDR3 amino acids: CASSQVAGGGEQYF. For the CDR3, the DNA is TGTGCCAGCAGCCAAGTAGCGGGAGGCGGCGAGCAGTACTTC.

This chain links TRBV20-1 with TRBJ2-2; no clear D. Per the germline V gene, CDR1 is DFQATT and CDR2 is SNEGSKA (reference sequence). Trimming removed 6 bases at V and 0 bases at J, with 11 bases between. The CDR3 extends over 14 amino acids. The CDR3 DNA sequence: TGCAGTGCCCCCATAATACCGAACACCGGGGAGCTGTTTTTT. This sequence encodes CSAPIIPNTGELFF.

This chain links TRBV11-2 with TRBJ2-1; the match to TRBD2 covers 12 bases. CDR3 length: 15 amino acids. Trimming cost V 1 base and J 10 bases; bases outside gene matches: 5. Germline values: CDR1 SGHAT, CDR2 FQNNGV. This CDR3 is CASSLVASGRAEQFF. The CDR3 region has the DNA TGTGCCAGCAGCTTAGTGGCTAGCGGGAGGGCGGAGCAGTTCTTC.

This clonotype was seen repeatedly, ten times or more. V gene TRBV12-3 or TRBV12-4 combines with J gene TRBJ1-5, with D possibly matching TRBD1 (5 bases). The CDR3 is made up of 15 amino acids. The V end was cut by 5 bases, the J end by 8 bases, with 19 bases between. The CDR3 loop reads CASSHYGRGREPQHF. The CDR3 DNA sequence: TGTGCCAGCAGTCATTATGGACGGGGGAGGGAGCCCCAGCATTTT.

Only a few counts were recorded for this clonotype. This chain links TRBV5-1 with TRBJ2-1; weak D call: TRBD2 (5 bases). The germline V gene has CDR1 SGHRS and CDR2 YFSETQ. Trimming cost V 0 bases and J 4 bases, with 14 bases left between them. There are 16 residues in the CDR3. The CDR3 loop reads CASSLVTGVLYNEQFF. The CDR3 DNA is TGCGCCAGCAGCTTGGTCACCGGGGTCTTGTACAATGAGCAGTTCTTC.

This chain links TRBV5-1 with TRBJ2-7, with 9 bases fitting TRBD1. The V gene end was trimmed by 4 bases and the J gene end by 1 base; junction bases not matched to a gene: 6. Germline CDR1 is SGHRS and CDR2 is YFSETQ. The CDR3 is 15 residues long. The CDR3 reads CASSRAGTGSYEQYF. CDR3 DNA sequence: TGCGCCAGCAGCAGAGCCGGGACAGGGTCCTACGAGCAGTACTTC.

This chain connects TRBV11-2 to TRBJ2-7; 9 bases are shared with TRBD1. This CDR3 spans 15 amino acids. V was clipped by 1 base and J by 4 bases; unmatched bases: 5. Germline CDR1 reads SGHAT; CDR2 reads FQNNGV. This chain's CDR3 is CASSLGGTGPYEQYF. The CDR3 region has the DNA TGTGCCAGCAGCTTAGGCGGGACAGGGCCTTACGAGCAGTACTTC.

The V and J genes are TRBV2 and TRBJ2-2, with D uncertain. Trimming shortened V by 7 bases and J by 6 bases, and 12 bases separated the two germline ends. CDR3 length equals 13 residues. Per the germline V gene, CDR1 is SNHLY and CDR2 is FYNNEI. CDR3 in amino acids: CASKAQTPGELFF. In DNA, the CDR3 is TGTGCCAGCAAGGCACAGACCCCCGGGGAGCTGTTTTTT.

The chain recombines TRBV4-3 with TRBJ2-5, with D unresolved. CDR1 LGHNA and CDR2 YSLEER come from the germline V gene. With 0 bases removed from V and 1 base from J, the gap between germline ends came to 12 bases. There are 16 residues in the CDR3. The CDR3 here is CASSQDLGRVQETQYF. CDR3 sequence (DNA): TGCGCCAGCAGCCAAGACCTTGGACGGGTCCAAGAGACCCAGTACTTC.

The table lists this clonotype with a few counts. V usage is TRBV7-9 and J usage is TRBJ2-1, with 8 bases aligning to TRBD2. The CDR3 is 14 residues long. Germline values: CDR1 SEHNR, CDR2 FQNEAQ (reference sequence). Trimming took 6 bases from V and 8 from J; bases not matched to a gene: 9. Written as DNA, the CDR3 is TGTGCCAGCAGGGCTAGCGGGCCGGGGGATGAGCAGTTCTTC. As protein: CASRASGPGDEQFF.

Only a few counts were recorded for this clonotype. The chain joins TRBV15 to TRBJ2-1, with D tentatively TRBD1 or TRBD2 (6 bases each). Between the trimmed V and J ends, which lost 3 bases and 4 bases, there was a span of 16 bases. Germline assignment: CDR1 LNHNV and CDR2 YYDKDF (reference sequence). The CDR3 consists of 16 residues. The CDR3 DNA follows: TGTGCCACCAGCAGTCAGGGGCTAGCGTCTTACAATGAGCAGTTCTTC. It translates to CATSSQGLASYNEQFF.

In this sample, this clonotype turned up a few times. At one end, the junction sequence differs from germline, possibly due to a read error. The rearrangement joins TRBV5-1 to TRBJ2-7, with TRBD2 matching over 8 bases. This CDR3 contains 15 residues. Germline V gene data show CDR1 as SGHRS and CDR2 as YFSETQ. CDR3 residues: CASRLGSGISYEQYF. CDR3 coding DNA: TGCGCCAGCAGGTTGGGTAGCGGGATCTCCTACGAGCAGTACTTC.

On this clonotype: This may arise from a read error, as a much more abundant clone is one base away. The V gene is TRBV6-5, the J gene TRBJ1-5, with a possible D match to TRBD1 (5 bases). CDR1 MNHEY and CDR2 SVGAGI come from the germline V gene. The CDR3 has 13 residues. In nucleotides, the CDR3 is TGTGCCAGCAGTAACTCAGGGAATCAGCCCCAGCATTTT. This gives the protein CASSNSGNQPQHF.

This chain links TRBV23-1 with TRBJ2-1; D gene uncertain. TRBV23-1 is treated as an ORF (open reading frame) with a function not yet certain. The CDR3 runs 15 residues. The V and J ends lost 4 bases and 4 bases respectively, with 14 bases between them. The CDR3, as DNA: TGCGCCAGCAGTCTTCCTGGGGAACGATACAATGAGCAGTTCTTC. This translates into CASSLPGERYNEQFF.